These 7 T cell receptor beta chains share one sample of origin, sequenced in a study of T cell repertoires in cytomegalovirus infection (dated by TCRdb to the late 2010s). Their cognate antigens are unknown. In the paper's terms, the treatment or condition label means: in vitro stimulation with specific CMV peptide epitopes to enrich CMV-specific T cells. Instrument on record: Illumina HiSeq 1500. Clones were called with MiXCR by TCRdb after fastp trimmed the public reads at Q25, and only in-frame beta chains were retained. Every distinct CDR3 protein forms one entry, paired with its most common genes and DNA. This sample comprises 680,000 or so distinct CDR3 sequences, around a third of them detected only once. The ten top clones hold roughly 18% of the sample. The specimen comprised cultured PBMCs, sampled from culture after CMV antigen stimulation. These receptors originate from a human donor in good health (CMV status not recorded). Some clones in this sample may be carry-over from other donors' samples.

The V and J genes are TRBV18 and TRBJ2-3; D is possibly TRBD1 (5 bases). The CDR3 covers 15 residues. The germline V and J ends were trimmed by 1 base and 4 bases, with 12 bases remaining between them. Germline V gene sequence: CDR1 KGHSH, CDR2 LQKENI. The chain's CDR3 is CASSPQGAPADTQYF. In DNA form, the CDR3 reads TGTGCCAGCTCACCACAAGGGGCGCCGGCAGATACGCAGTATTTT. Combining the CDR3 with reference TRBV18 and TRBJ2-3 gives the whole variable domain NAGVMQNPRHLVRRRGQEARLRCSPMKGHSHVYWYRQLPEEGLKFMVYLQKENIIDESGMPKERFSAEFPKEGPSILRIQQVVRGDSAAYFCASSPQGAPADTQYFGPGTRLTVL.

In this sample, this clonotype turned up a few times. The V gene is TRBV7-9, the J gene TRBJ1-5, with TRBD1 identical over 8 bases. This CDR3 is 13 amino acids long. With 4 bases clipped from V and 7 bases from J, the junction kept 3 bases outside the gene matches. The germline V gene encodes CDR1 SEHNR and CDR2 FQNEAQ (reference sequence). The CDR3 nucleotides read TGTGCCAGCAGCTGGGACAGGATGCAGCCCCAGCATTTT. Protein product: CASSWDRMQPQHF.

This clonotype was seen a single time. The chain carries TRBV11-2 and TRBJ2-1, with TRBD2 as a possible D gene (5 bases). Deletions cut 4 bases from V and 6 bases from J, with 16 bases between. From germline, CDR1 is SGHAT and CDR2 FQNNGV. There are 15 residues in the CDR3. CDR3 sequence reads: CASSSIRARGNEQFF. DNA for the CDR3: TGTGCCAGCAGCTCAATACGGGCCCGGGGCAATGAGCAGTTCTTC.

The chain couples TRBV6-4 to TRBJ1-2, with 7 bases lining up with TRBD1. This CDR3 is 14 amino acids long. Germline CDR1 and CDR2: MRHNA and SNTAGT. The J segment lost 2 bases and the V segment lost 6 bases, leaving 6 bases of the junction unmatched. The CDR3, as DNA: TGTGCCAGCAGCGCGGACAGGTTGAACTATGGCTACACCTTC. Amino acid sequence: CASSADRLNYGYTF.

In this sample, this clonotype turned up once. The chain combines TRBV5-4 with TRBJ2-7; D is ambiguous. The CDR3 is 14 residues long. Germline lookup yields CDR1 SGHNT and CDR2 YYREEE (reference sequence). V lost 6 bases and J lost 3, with 16 bases in between. Here the CDR3 reads CASTQDLGNYEQYF. The DNA of the CDR3 is TGTGCCAGCACCCAAGACCTGGGGAACTACGAGCAGTACTTC.

This clonotype was detected a few times. The CDR3 is CASRGQARQPQHF. The CDR3 DNA reads as TGTGCCAGCAGAGGGCAGGCCCGTCAGCCCCAGCATTTT. The genes are TRBV6-5 and TRBJ1-5; no definite D call. The CDR3 is made up of 13 amino acids. V dropped 6 bases and J dropped 6 bases, with 12 bases sitting between them. Looked up from germline, CDR1 is MNHEY and CDR2 is SVGAGI.

J is TRBJ2-5 and V is TRBV12-3 or TRBV12-4, with D perhaps given as TRBD1 or TRBD2 (5 bases each). The V and J ends lost 5 bases and 8 bases respectively, with 18 bases between them. The CDR3 totals 14 residues. The chain's CDR3 is CASSLRDHERTQYF. The DNA for the CDR3 is TGTGCCAGCAGTCTCCGGGACCATGAGCGAACCCAGTACTTC.